These 7 T cell receptor beta chains were all obtained from the same sample, sequenced in a study of T cell responses to AZD1222 COVID-19 vaccine. Here immunoSEQ multiplex PCR was the method, and the copy in TCRdb shows in-frame clones only, minus some. The sample has over 120,000 clones, about 92% seen once. Sequences were derived from peripheral blood, sampled 28 days after the second AZD1222 dose. The receptor source for this set is an adult who received the AZD1222 COVID-19 vaccine.

The V call is TRBV28, the J call TRBJ1-6; D is perhaps TRBD1 (5 bases). V was cut by 5 bases and J by 4 bases, with 12 bases left in between. This CDR3 region has 15 residues. Germline V gives CDR1 MDHEN, CDR2 SYDVKM. CDR3 bases: TGTGCCAGCAGTGGGCGGGGCGGATATAATTCACCCCTCCACTTT. Protein: CASSGRGGYNSPLHF.

V is TRBV7-8 and J is TRBJ1-4, with D unclear. Germline V gene sequence: CDR1 SGHVS, CDR2 FQNEAQ. CDR3 length equals 13 residues. Trimming shortened V by 1 base and J by 10 bases, and 10 bases separated the two germline ends. In DNA form, the CDR3 reads TGTGCCAGCAGCTTAGGGAGCCGGGGAAAACTGTTTTTT. Residues: CASSLGSRGKLFF.

This chain links TRBV9 with TRBJ1-5; D gene ambiguous. The CDR3 length is 14 residues. The germline CDR1 and CDR2 sequences are SGDLS and YYNGEE. Trimming took 3 bases from V and 3 from J, leaving 10 bases between them. This CDR3 is CASSAGSSNQPQHF. DNA for the CDR3: TGTGCCAGCAGCGCCGGGTCCTCCAATCAGCCCCAGCATTTT.

V gene TRBV23-1 combines with J gene TRBJ2-2, with D perhaps TRBD2 (6 bases). TRBV23-1 is reported as an ORF; its role is uncertain. V lost 1 base and J 3 bases, leaving 12 bases between the germline ends. The CDR3 length is 16 residues. The CDR3 sequence: CASSQLGGRYTGELFF. In DNA form, the CDR3 reads TGCGCCAGCAGTCAATTGGGGGGACGATACACCGGGGAGCTGTTTTTT.

V is TRBV7-8 and J is TRBJ2-7; D is undetermined. The CDR3 consists of 15 residues. Germline V lookup: CDR1 SGHVS, CDR2 FQNEAQ. The germline V and J ends were trimmed by 5 bases and 3 bases, with 17 bases remaining between them. This CDR3 reads CASSRGVESRYEQYF. The CDR3 coding sequence is TGTGCCAGCAGCCGAGGTGTGGAATCACGCTACGAGCAGTACTTC.

The CDR3 DNA reads as TGTGCCAGCTCACCAGTCTCGAGCTCTGGAAACACCATATATTTT. This encodes CASSPVSSSGNTIYF. The chain employs TRBV18 and TRBJ1-3; no clear D gene. V lost 2 bases and J lost 0, with 8 bases in between. The germline V gene encodes CDR1 KGHSH and CDR2 LQKENI. This CDR3 region has 15 residues. The full variable domain, its missing parts supplied by reference TRBV18 and TRBJ1-3, is NAGVMQNPRHLVRRRGQEARLRCSPMKGHSHVYWYRQLPEEGLKFMVYLQKENIIDESGMPKERFSAEFPKEGPSILRIQQVVRGDSAAYFCASSPVSSSGNTIYFGEGSWLTVV.

The DNA for the CDR3 is TGTGCCACCAGTGAATCGGGAGGAGGCTACGAGCAGTACTTC. It is translated as CATSESGGGYEQYF. This chain connects TRBV24-1 to TRBJ2-7; 7 bases agree with TRBD2. In germline, CDR1 is KGHDR, CDR2 SFDVKD. After removal of 4 bases from V and 3 bases from J, the junction contained 5 bases not matched to a gene. The CDR3 sequence is 14 residues long.